These T cell receptor beta chains were read from a single sample in a study of cytomegalovirus exposure and HLA in healthy donors. The protocol was immunoSEQ multiplex PCR, while the TCRdb copy is restricted to in-frame clones and leaves out a portion. Of 110,000 to 150,000 clones listed, about 85% are singletons. The sequenced material came from PBMCs. Receptors were obtained from a boy aged 2 to 10 in good health and CMV-seronegative. Each CDR3 is given with its conserved first and last residue. Fields, in order: V gene, clone size, J gene, D gene, CDR3 DNA, CDR3 protein. A D gene is named only where the DNA matches it firmly. For some rows the clone size is stated as once, few or many, or as a class when expanded; others skip it.

V: TRBV7-9
size: -
J: TRBJ1-4
D: TRBD1
DNA: TGTGCCAGCAGCTTGGGACAGGCAACTAATGAAAAACTGTTTTTT
CDR3: CASSLGQATNEKLFF

V: TRBV5-6
size: once
J: TRBJ2-1
D: TRBD2
DNA: TGTGCCAGCAGCTTGGGGGTGCGGGAGGTCTCCTACAATGAGCAGTTCTTC
CDR3: CASSLGVREVSYNEQFF

V: TRBV15
size: -
J: TRBJ2-1
D: TRBD1
DNA: TGTGCCACCAGCAGAGCCGGGACAGGGTTTTTCAGTGAGCAGTTCTTC
CDR3: CATSRAGTGFFSEQFF

V: TRBV7-9
size: -
J: TRBJ2-1
D: TRBD1
DNA: TGTGCCAGCACAGGGGGCGCAAATGTTAACCATGAGCAGTTCTTC
CDR3: CASTGGANVNHEQFF

V: TRBV2
size: few
J: TRBJ1-4
D: TRBD1
DNA: TGTGCCAGCAGTGGACAGGGGGCCAGAAAACTGTTTTTT
CDR3: CASSGQGARKLFF

V: TRBV10-3
size: -
J: TRBJ1-3
D: TRBD1
DNA: TGTGCCATCAGCGCCGACAGGGTCCCTGGAAACACCATATATTTT
CDR3: CAISADRVPGNTIYF

V: TRBV13
size: few
J: TRBJ1-6
D: TRBD1
DNA: TGTGCCAGCAGCAAGGGACAGGGTTACTCACCCCTCCACTTT
CDR3: CASSKGQGYSPLHF

V: TRBV6-1
size: few
J: TRBJ2-6
D: -
DNA: TGTGCCAGCAGTGAAGCGCCGGGAGGGGGCGGCGGGGCCAACGTCCTGACTTTC
CDR3: CASSEAPGGGGGANVLTF

V: TRBV5-4
size: -
J: TRBJ2-7
D: TRBD1
DNA: TGTGCCAGCAGCGTGTCCGGGACAGGGAGGGCCTACGAGCAGTACTTC
CDR3: CASSVSGTGRAYEQYF

V: TRBV10-1
size: -
J: TRBJ1-5
D: -
DNA: TGCGCCAGCAGTGAGCTTGGCGGGGGTCAGCCCCAGCATTTT
CDR3: CASSELGGGQPQHF